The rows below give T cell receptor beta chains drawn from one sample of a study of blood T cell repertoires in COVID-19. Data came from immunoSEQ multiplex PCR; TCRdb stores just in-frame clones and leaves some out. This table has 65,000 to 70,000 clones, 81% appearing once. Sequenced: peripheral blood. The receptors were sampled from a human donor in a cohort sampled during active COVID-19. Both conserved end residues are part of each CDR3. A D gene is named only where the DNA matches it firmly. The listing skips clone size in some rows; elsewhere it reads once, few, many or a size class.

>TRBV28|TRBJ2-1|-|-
TGTGCCAGCAGTTTATGGGGGACGGGAGAGGGATCCTACAATGAGCAGTTCTTC
CASSLWGTGEGSYNEQFF
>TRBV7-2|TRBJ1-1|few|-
TGTGCCAGCAGCCCCGGCGGGGTTTGGAACACTGAAGCTTTCTTT
CASSPGGVWNTEAFF
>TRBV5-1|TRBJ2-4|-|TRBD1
TGCGCCAGCAGCTTGGGACAGGGTTTCCCAGCCAAAAACATTCAGTACTTC
CASSLGQGFPAKNIQYF
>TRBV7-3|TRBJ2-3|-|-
TGTGCCAGCAGCTTATCCCAGGGCCGCACAGATACGCAGTATTTT
CASSLSQGRTDTQYF
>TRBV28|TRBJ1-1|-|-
TGTGCCAGCAGTTTAACTTCAGGGAGGAGAAACACTGAAGCTTTCTTT
CASSLTSGRRNTEAFF
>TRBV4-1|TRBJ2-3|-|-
TGCGCCAGCAGCCAAGGGGTACTAGTGGTAAGGCTTGGCACAGATACGCAGTATTTT
CASSQGVLVVRLGTDTQYF
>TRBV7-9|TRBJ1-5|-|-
TGTGCCAGCAGCTTAGGAGGAGGCCAGCCCCAGCATTTT
CASSLGGGQPQHF
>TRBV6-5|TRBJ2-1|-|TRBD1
TGTGCCAGCAGTTATGACAGGGGTAATGAGCAGTTCTTC
CASSYDRGNEQFF
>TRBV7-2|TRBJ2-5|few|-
TGTGCCAGCAGCTTAGACCCCGGGGGAGAGACCCAGTACTTC
CASSLDPGGETQYF
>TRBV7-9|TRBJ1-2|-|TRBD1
TGTGCCAGCAGCCTAGGGGGCGCAGCCGGCTATGGCTACACCTTC
CASSLGGAAGYGYTF
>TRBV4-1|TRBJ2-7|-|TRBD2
TGCGCCAGCAGCCAAGAGGGAGGGCTCTACGAGCAGTACTTC
CASSQEGGLYEQYF
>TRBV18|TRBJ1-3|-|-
TGTGCCAGCTCACCACAGAGCTCTGGAAACACCATATATTTT
CASSPQSSGNTIYF
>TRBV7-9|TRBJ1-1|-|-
TGTGCCAGCAGCTTGGATACAGGAGGGTTGACTGAAGCTTTCTTT
CASSLDTGGLTEAFF
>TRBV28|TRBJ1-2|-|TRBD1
TGTGCCAGCAGTCTCCGGGACAGGGGGATCGATGGCTACACCTTC
CASSLRDRGIDGYTF
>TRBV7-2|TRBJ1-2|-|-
TGTGCCAGCAGCTCTCAGGCTAACTATGGCTACACCTTC
CASSSQANYGYTF
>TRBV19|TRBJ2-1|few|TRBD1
TGTGCCAGCAGAGCGCCGGGGGAAACAGGGGGTAAGAGTGAGCAGTTCTTC
CASRAPGETGGKSEQFF
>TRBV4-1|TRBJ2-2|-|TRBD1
TGCGCCAGCAGCCAGGGACAGGGTATGGCCGGGGAGCTGTTTTTT
CASSQGQGMAGELFF
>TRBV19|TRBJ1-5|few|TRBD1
TGTGCCAGTAGTGTACAGGGGGCGGGGGGCAATCAGCCCCAGCATTTT
CASSVQGAGGNQPQHF
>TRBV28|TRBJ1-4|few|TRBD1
TGTGCCAGCAGTTCGTTACGACAGGGGAGGGCTAATGAAAAACTGTTTTTT
CASSSLRQGRANEKLFF
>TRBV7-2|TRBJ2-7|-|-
TGTGCCAGCAGCCAAGACAGGCTGGGGTACGAGCAGTACTTC
CASSQDRLGYEQYF
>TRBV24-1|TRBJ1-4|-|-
TGTGCCGTCCCCCGGGGTCTTAATGAAAAACTGTTTTTT
CAVPRGLNEKLFF
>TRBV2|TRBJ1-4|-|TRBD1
TGTGCCAGCAGTGTCCAGGGGGCGCGTGAAAAACTGTTTTTT
CASSVQGAREKLFF
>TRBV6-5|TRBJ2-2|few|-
TGTGCCAGCAGGCCCAGGACAGTAATAACCGGGGAGCTGTTTTTT
CASRPRTVITGELFF
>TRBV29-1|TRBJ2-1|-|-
TGCAGCGTTGAAGGGTTGGACGGGATGAACTACAATGAGCAGTTCTTC
CSVEGLDGMNYNEQFF
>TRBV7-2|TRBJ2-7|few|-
TGTGCCAGCAGCTCCTATACCTACGAGCAGTACTTC
CASSSYTYEQYF
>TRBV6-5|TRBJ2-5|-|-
TGTGCCAGCAACCGGACTCCCGGGGAGACCCAGTACTTC
CASNRTPGETQYF
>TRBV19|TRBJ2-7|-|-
TGTGCCAGTAGTATAGACTACTTCGAGCAGTACTTC
CASSIDYFEQYF
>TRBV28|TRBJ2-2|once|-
TGTGCCAGCAGTTTCGACCTTCGGAGCACCGGGGAGCTGTTTTTT
CASSFDLRSTGELFF
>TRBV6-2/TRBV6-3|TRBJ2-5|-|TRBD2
TGTGCCAGCAGCCTTACTAGCGGGAGAAGAGAGACCCAGTACTTC
CASSLTSGRRETQYF
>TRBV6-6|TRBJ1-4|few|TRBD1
TGTGCCAGCAGGAGGGGACAGGACAATGAAAAACTGTTTTTT
CASRRGQDNEKLFF
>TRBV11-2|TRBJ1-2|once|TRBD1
TGTGCCAGCAGCACGACAGGGACGAACTATGGCTACACCTTC
CASSTTGTNYGYTF